The 30 T cell receptor beta chains below were found in one sample sequenced in a study of T cell responses to AZD1222 COVID-19 vaccine. Profiling relied on immunoSEQ multiplex PCR, and the TCRdb table lists in-frame clones only, not all of them. This repertoire shows approximately 89,000 clones, 92% found once; its top ten account for approximately 5.6%. The sequencing here drew on peripheral blood, taken on day 0 of AZD1222 vaccination. These receptors originate from an adult in good health.

This CDR3 is CASSLGLSGVTDTQYF. The CDR3 nucleotides read TGTGCCAGCAGTTTAGGTTTGTCAGGGGTCACAGATACGCAGTATTTT. The V call is TRBV27, the J call TRBJ2-3; D is perhaps TRBD1 (6 bases). The CDR3 runs 16 residues. Per germline, CDR1 MNHEY and CDR2 SMNVEV (reference sequence). With 2 bases removed from V and 2 bases from J, the gap between germline ends came to 14 bases.

The chain has TRBV7-2 and TRBJ1-1, with 8 positions matching TRBD1. The V gene end was trimmed by 2 bases and the J gene end by 5 bases; junction bases not matched to a gene: 7. This CDR3 has 15 amino acids. Germline V gene lookup returns CDR1 SGHTA and CDR2 FQGNSA. CDR3 in DNA: TGTGCCAGCAGCTTATGGCAGGGGGCTAGAACTGAAGCTTTCTTT. It encodes CASSLWQGARTEAFF. The whole variable domain, filled in from reference TRBV7-2 and TRBJ1-1, reads GAGVSQSPSNKVTEKGKDVELRCDPISGHTALYWYRQSLGQGLEFLIYFQGNSAPDKSGLPSDRFSAERTGGSVSTLTIQRTQQEDSAVYLCASSLWQGARTEAFFGQGTRLTVV.

The V and J genes are TRBV7-8 and TRBJ1-1; D gene ambiguous. This CDR3 spans 14 amino acids. Germline CDR1 and CDR2: SGHVS and FQNEAQ. V lost 3 bases to trimming and J lost 4 bases, with 12 bases between them. CDR3 protein: CASSFLEKGTEAFF. CDR3 nucleotides: TGTGCCAGCAGCTTTCTGGAGAAGGGCACTGAAGCTTTCTTT.

The chain employs TRBV4-1 and TRBJ1-2; perhaps TRBD1 as D (6 bases). V lost 3 bases and J 0 bases, leaving 11 bases between the germline ends. This CDR3 has 15 amino acids. CDR1 is MGHRA and CDR2 is YSYEKL in the germline V gene. CDR3 loop: CASSQSQGSNYGYTF. In DNA, the CDR3 is TGCGCCAGCAGCCAGTCTCAGGGGTCTAACTATGGCTACACCTTC.

With regard to this clone: Because the CDR3's place on the DNA is in doubt, the DNA is left out and the CDR3 is given as listed by TCRdb. V and J are TRBV27 and TRBJ1-2; the tabulated D call, TRBD1, remains unverified against the DNA. The germline V gene has CDR1 MNHEY and CDR2 SMNVEV (reference sequence). Termini included, the CDR3 measures 19 amino acids. The CDR3 spells CASSSSSGRGYSGNYGYTF.

In this sample, this clone turned up a few times. V gene TRBV29-1 combines with J gene TRBJ2-5, with D tentatively TRBD2 (7 bases). Per germline, CDR1 SQVTM and CDR2 ANQGSEA. The V end was cut by 5 bases, the J end by 4 bases, with 11 bases between. This CDR3 is 12 amino acids long. The CDR3 reads CSVPGGGETQYF. The DNA for the CDR3 is TGCAGCGTTCCGGGGGGCGGAGAGACCCAGTACTTC. Full variable domain (rest looked up from reference TRBV29-1 and TRBJ2-5): SAVISQKPSRDICQRGTSLTIQCQVDSQVTMMFWYRQQPGQSLTLIATANQGSEATYESGFVIDKFPISRPNLTFSTLTVSNMSPEDSSIYLCSVPGGGETQYFGPGTRLLVL.

This clone showed up just a few times. This chain joins TRBV10-1 and TRBJ1-2; 7 bases match TRBD1. The V and J ends lost 6 bases and 4 bases, in that order; junction bases with no gene match: 5. The V gene's germline CDR1 is WNHNN and CDR2 SYGVQD (reference sequence). CDR3 size: 13 residues. CDR3 in DNA: TGCGCCAGCAGCCCGGGACAGAGCTATGGCTACACCTTC. Amino acids: CASSPGQSYGYTF.

In this sample, this clone turned up a few times. The V gene is TRBV5-6, the J gene TRBJ1-2; possibly TRBD1 for D (6 bases). CDR1 and CDR2 (germline): SGHDT, YYEEEE. The V and J ends lost 2 bases and 4 bases respectively, with 12 bases between them. The CDR3 is made up of 14 amino acids. CDR3: CASSLAEGGYGYTF. CDR3 in DNA: TGTGCCAGCAGCTTAGCGGAAGGGGGCTATGGCTACACCTTC.

The V and J genes are TRBV11-3 and TRBJ1-1; D not certain. Germline assignment: CDR1 SGHNT and CDR2 YENEEA. V lost 5 bases and J 3 bases, leaving 7 bases between the germline ends. The CDR3 covers 12 residues. In DNA form, the CDR3 reads TGTGCCAGCAGCATCGGGTACACTGAAGCTTTCTTT. This gives the protein CASSIGYTEAFF.

The chain links TRBV10-3 to TRBJ1-5; D is undetermined. V lost 4 bases and J lost 4, with 8 bases in between. The CDR3 has 13 residues. CDR1 is ENHRY, CDR2 SYGVKD, per germline. The CDR3 sequence is CAISGAENQPQHF. CDR3 nucleotides: TGTGCCATCAGTGGGGCCGAGAATCAGCCCCAGCATTTT.

V is TRBV6-4 and J is TRBJ2-1; 9 bases are shared with TRBD2. The CDR3 runs to 15 residues. From germline, CDR1 is MRHNA and CDR2 SNTAGT. V was clipped by 2 bases and J by 4 bases; unmatched bases: 3. The CDR3 DNA sequence: TGTGCCAGCAGTGACATAGCGGGAGCTTACAATGAGCAGTTCTTC. Translation gives CASSDIAGAYNEQFF.

The rearrangement links TRBV11-2 to TRBJ1-2, with D uncertain. In germline, CDR1 is SGHAT, CDR2 FQNNGV. The V end was cut by 1 base, the J end by 4 bases, with 10 bases between. There are 14 residues in the CDR3. CDR3 sequence reads: CASSLGPIPYGYTF. The CDR3 DNA follows: TGTGCCAGCAGCTTAGGCCCCATACCCTATGGCTACACCTTC.

This chain links TRBV14 with TRBJ2-3; a weak D match, TRBD2 (6 bases). Germline values: CDR1 SGHDN, CDR2 FVKESK. The CDR3 extends over 18 amino acids. V lost 4 bases and J 5 bases, leaving 25 bases between the germline ends. This chain's CDR3 is CASSLRKYTGVFVDTQYF. As DNA, the CDR3 is TGTGCCAGCAGCCTTCGCAAGTATACGGGAGTATTTGTAGATACGCAGTATTTT.

The chain carries TRBV6-5 and TRBJ2-7; 9 positions match TRBD1. Germline V gene sequence: CDR1 MNHEY, CDR2 SVGAGI. The CDR3 covers 15 residues. V was pared by 7 bases and J by 3 bases, with 10 bases of the junction left unmatched. The CDR3 DNA reads TGTGCCAGCACCCCGGAGGGACAGGGATTCTACGAGCAGTACTTC. This translates into CASTPEGQGFYEQYF.

V gene TRBV11-2 combines with J gene TRBJ2-2; TRBD1 matches 8 bases. This CDR3 spans 15 amino acids. Trimming removed 5 bases from V and 6 bases from J; junction bases left unmatched: 8. Germline V gene data show CDR1 as SGHAT and CDR2 as FQNNGV. CDR3 coding DNA: TGTGCCAGCAGCCAAGGGACAGGACGGTCCGGGGAGCTGTTTTTT. It yields the protein CASSQGTGRSGELFF.

The chain joins TRBV11-3 to TRBJ2-1; 8 nucleotides align to TRBD2. Unmatched junction bases numbered 10, after V lost 2 bases and J lost 7 bases. CDR3 length: 16 amino acids. CDR1 SGHNT and CDR2 YENEEA come from the germline V gene. In nucleotides, the CDR3 is TGTGCCAGCAGCTTACGCGGGAGGAACTCTTGGAATGAGCAGTTCTTC. Encoded protein: CASSLRGRNSWNEQFF.

The chain employs TRBV6-5 and TRBJ1-2; D remains unclear. CDR1 and CDR2 from the germline V gene are MNHEY and SVGAGI. The CDR3 has 14 residues. Trimming took off 2 bases at V and 5 bases at J, with 12 bases between the two ends. The CDR3 sequence: CASSYPTTFYGYTF. Written as DNA, the CDR3 is TGTGCCAGCAGTTACCCGACCACGTTTTATGGCTACACCTTC.

The genes are TRBV7-9 and TRBJ1-4; D not resolved. Deletions cut 7 bases from V and 3 bases from J, with 24 bases between. This CDR3 is built from 18 residues. CDR1 SEHNR and CDR2 FQNEAQ come from the germline V gene (reference sequence). The CDR3 here is CASTPQRWASSANEKLFF. CDR3 nucleotides: TGTGCCAGCACCCCCCAGCGCTGGGCGAGCTCGGCTAATGAAAAACTGTTTTTT.

V usage is TRBV27 and J usage is TRBJ2-3, with D possibly being TRBD2 (6 bases). Germline V gene data show CDR1 as MNHEY and CDR2 as SMNVEV (reference sequence). V lost 5 bases, J lost 5 bases, and 11 bases lay in between. The length of the CDR3 is 13 residues. CDR3 sequence (DNA): TGTGCCAGCAGTCCGGGAGAAGGAGATACGCAGTATTTT. Amino acid sequence: CASSPGEGDTQYF.

The chain links TRBV5-1 to TRBJ2-1; 13 bases map to TRBD2. After removal of 0 bases from V and 7 bases from J, the junction contained 1 base not matched to a gene. This CDR3 has 15 amino acids. CDR1 and CDR2 from the germline V gene are SGHRS and YFSETQ. The CDR3 DNA is TGCGCCAGCAGCTTGGGGACTAGCGGGAGTAATGAGCAGTTCTTC. Encoded protein: CASSLGTSGSNEQFF.

This clone was found a few times. The chain uses TRBV7-3 and TRBJ2-2; 8 bases are a match to TRBD1. There are 16 residues in the CDR3. Germline CDR1 SGHTA, CDR2 FQGTGA. V lost 4 bases to trimming and J lost 0 bases; unmatched junction nucleotides: 4. CDR3 nucleotide sequence: TGTGCCAGCAGCTCGGACAGGGCGACGAACACCGGGGAGCTGTTTTTT. As protein: CASSSDRATNTGELFF.

This sequence joins TRBV5-1 and TRBJ2-2; the D gene is possibly TRBD2 (6 bases). Germline V gene data show CDR1 as SGHRS and CDR2 as YFSETQ. Trimming left V 4 bases short and J 6 bases short, with 16 bases between. The CDR3 spans 15 residues. The CDR3 is CASSRDIGTAGELFF. The CDR3 DNA reads as TGCGCCAGCAGCCGCGATATAGGGACTGCCGGGGAGCTGTTTTTT.

The J gene is TRBJ2-1, the V gene TRBV28, with D perhaps matching TRBD1 (6 bases). Germline assignment: CDR1 MDHEN and CDR2 SYDVKM. This CDR3 has 16 residues. V lost 7 bases and J 5 bases, leaving 21 bases between the germline ends. CDR3 coding DNA: TGTGCCAGCAACATCGCAACAGGGATCGGGGACAATGAGCAGTTCTTC. It encodes CASNIATGIGDNEQFF. Combining the CDR3 with reference TRBV28 and TRBJ2-1 gives the whole variable domain DVKVTQSSRYLVKRTGEKVFLECVQDMDHENMFWYRQDPGLGLRLIYFSYDVKMKEKGDIPEGYSVSREKKERFSLILESASTNQTSMYLCASNIATGIGDNEQFFGPGTRLTVL.

The J gene is TRBJ2-2, the V gene TRBV6-1; 12 bases align to TRBD2. This CDR3 spans 20 amino acids. Germline V gene data show CDR1 as MNHNS and CDR2 as SASEGT. J gave up 1 base and V 0 bases, and 9 bases lay outside the gene matches. The chain's CDR3 is CASSEAGLAGPKRNTGELFF. CDR3 coding DNA: TGTGCCAGCAGTGAAGCCGGACTAGCGGGACCAAAAAGGAACACCGGGGAGCTGTTTTTT.

This chain connects TRBV19 to TRBJ1-4; D is unclear. The CDR3 spans 15 residues. V shed 5 bases and J shed 8 bases, with 18 bases lying between them. Looked up from germline, CDR1 is LNHDA and CDR2 is SQIVND (reference sequence). The CDR3 here is CASSDWNPKGEKLFF. The CDR3 nucleotides are TGTGCCAGTAGTGATTGGAATCCCAAAGGGGAAAAACTGTTTTTT. The variable domain in full, with the rest retrieved from reference TRBV19 and TRBJ1-4, is DGGITQSPKYLFRKEGQNVTLSCEQNLNHDAMYWYRQDPGQGLRLIYYSQIVNDFQKGDIAEGYSVSREKKESFPLTVTSAQKNPTAFYLCASSDWNPKGEKLFFGSGTQLSVL.

The sample holds one count of this clone. The CDR3 DNA reads as TGTGCCACCAGCAGAGATATGGGCCGCTCCGCCGGCACAGATACGCAGTATTTT. Translation: CATSRDMGRSAGTDTQYF. The V and J genes are TRBV15 and TRBJ2-3; no clear D. Deletions cut 0 bases from V and 1 base from J, with 17 bases between. The CDR3 sequence is 18 residues long. In germline, CDR1 is LNHNV, CDR2 YYDKDF (reference sequence).

The chain carries TRBV21-1 and TRBJ1-5. TRBV21-1 represents a pseudogene. The CDR3 covers 16 residues. The CDR3 is CASSKAGRKINQPQHF. DNA for the CDR3: TGTGCCAGCAGCAAAGCAGGGCGGAAAATCAATCAGCCCCAGCATTTT.

Only one count was recorded for this clone. This chain uses TRBV4-1 with TRBJ1-4; 9 bases match TRBD1. The CDR3 totals 17 residues. After removal of 3 bases from V and 0 bases from J, the junction contained 5 bases not matched to a gene. Germline V gene lookup returns CDR1 MGHRA and CDR2 YSYEKL. CDR3 nucleotide sequence: TGCGCCAGCAGCCAGAAGGACAGGGGTGCAACTAATGAAAAACTGTTTTTT. Its protein product is CASSQKDRGATNEKLFF.

This chain uses TRBV2 with TRBJ2-7; TRBD2 aligns across 10 bases. The CDR3 runs to 14 residues. V was clipped by 4 bases and J by 4 bases; unmatched bases: 4. Germline V gene lookup returns CDR1 SNHLY and CDR2 FYNNEI. For the CDR3, the DNA is TGTGCCAGCAGTGGCACTAGCGGGGAATACGAGCAGTACTTC. Protein sequence: CASSGTSGEYEQYF.

The rearrangement links TRBV28 to TRBJ2-3; 7 positions agree with TRBD2. This CDR3 contains 15 residues. Germline V gene lookup returns CDR1 MDHEN and CDR2 SYDVKM. The CDR3: CPVPSGKGRGDTQYF. CDR3 in DNA: TGTCCCGTACCTAGCGGCAAAGGTCGGGGTGATACGCAGTATTTT.